The source of this T cell receptor (beta chain) is a study of cytomegalovirus exposure and HLA in healthy donors. The table came from immunoSEQ multiplex PCR; TCRdb's copy has only in-frame clones and leaves some out. Among around 160,000 clones listed, 84% were seen once. Per the germline V gene, CDR1 is SGHNT and CDR2 is YYREEE (reference sequence). Trimming left V 4 bases short and J 9 bases short, with 29 bases between. CDR3 size: 18 residues. The TCR sequence derives from a man aged 25 to 40 in good health and CMV-seropositive. J is TRBJ2-4 and V is TRBV5-4; D may be TRBD2 (6 bases). Sequencing was done on a sample of PBMCs. The CDR3 protein is CASSPGDPPTNPGTIQYF. As DNA, the CDR3 is TGTGCCAGCAGCCCGGGGGACCCCCCAACGAACCCTGGGACCATTCAGTACTTC.